Following are 9 T cell receptor beta chains from one sample sequenced in a study of T cells after yellow fever vaccination. TCRdb independently ran MiXCR on the 5' RACE reads; one entry per CDR3 protein. The table lists under 500,000 distinct CDR3 sequences, under 20% of them singletons. Sequencing was performed on PBMCs, taken before the yellow fever booster vaccination. The receptor set was obtained from a man in his late teens or twenties who received the YFV17D yellow fever vaccine.

The rearrangement joins TRBV12-3 or TRBV12-4 to TRBJ1-2, with 7 bases lining up with TRBD1. V shed 3 bases, J shed 8 bases, and the junction held 9 bases outside the gene matches. This CDR3 comprises 14 residues. The CDR3, as DNA: TGTGCCAGCAGTTTCCCGACAGGGACCACGGGCTACACCTTC. Its protein is CASSFPTGTTGYTF.

Note on this clonotype: At one of its ends the junction is not consistent with the germline gene, which may arise from a read error. The gene calls are TRBV7-9 and TRBJ1-2, with D perhaps matching TRBD1 (5 bases). This CDR3 comprises 12 residues. Germline V gene sequence: CDR1 SEHNR, CDR2 FQNEAQ (reference sequence). The CDR3 sequence: CASSLVRDGYTF. For the CDR3, the DNA is TGTGCCAGCAGTTTAGTCAGGGATGGCTACACCTTC.

The chain links TRBV27 to TRBJ1-5; D uncertain. Germline V gene sequence: CDR1 MNHEY, CDR2 SMNVEV (reference sequence). The length of the CDR3 is 14 residues. Trimming cost V 6 bases and J 1 base, with 10 bases left between them. The CDR3 region is CASREGGSNQPQHF. CDR3 nucleotides: TGTGCCAGCAGGGAGGGTGGGAGCAATCAGCCCCAGCATTTT.

This clonotype was seen only a few times. The J gene is TRBJ1-2, the V gene TRBV9, with 9 nucleotides matching TRBD1. The V gene's germline CDR1 is SGDLS and CDR2 YYNGEE. The CDR3 spans 13 residues. V was clipped by 4 bases and J by 7 bases; unmatched bases: 5. In DNA, the CDR3 is TGTGCCAGCAGCATAGGGACAGGGCCTGGCTACACCTTC. Protein product: CASSIGTGPGYTF.

This clonotype was detected only a few times. This chain connects TRBV9 to TRBJ2-2; D possibly matches TRBD1 or TRBD2 (5 bases each). The CDR3 contains 14 residues. CDR1 and CDR2 (germline): SGDLS, YYNGEE. V was clipped by 4 bases and J by 6 bases, with 13 bases between them. In nucleotides, the CDR3 is TGTGCCAGCAGCCCAACCGGGGCTCCCGGGGAGCTGTTTTTT. Amino acids: CASSPTGAPGELFF.

J is TRBJ2-5 and V is TRBV7-9; 11 positions match TRBD2. V trimming: 2 bases; J trimming: 2 bases; junction bases outside the gene matches: 4. The CDR3 totals 16 residues. The germline V gene has CDR1 SEHNR and CDR2 FQNEAQ (reference sequence). This CDR3 is CASSLRPSGGQETQYF. In nucleotides, the CDR3 is TGTGCCAGCAGCTTAAGGCCTAGCGGGGGGCAAGAGACCCAGTACTTC.

The V call is TRBV30, the J call TRBJ1-2; D remains ambiguous. The CDR3 runs to 12 residues. V dropped 0 bases and J dropped 14 bases, with 16 bases sitting between them. The V gene's germline CDR1 is GTSNPN and CDR2 SVGIG (reference sequence). CDR3 in DNA: TGTGCCTGGAGTGTAGGCGGGGAAGTTCGGACCTTC. Translation: CAWSVGGEVRTF.

This clonotype was counted between two and nine times. J is TRBJ2-4 and V is TRBV5-1, with D possibly being TRBD1 (5 bases). V gave up 2 bases and J gave up 6 bases, with 6 bases separating them. This CDR3 is built from 12 residues. Per the germline V gene, CDR1 is SGHRS and CDR2 is YFSETQ. In DNA, the CDR3 is TGCGCCAGCAGCTTAGGGGTAAACATTCAGTACTTC. It specifies CASSLGVNIQYF.

The V call is TRBV5-1, the J call TRBJ1-4; D ambiguous. CDR1 and CDR2 from the germline V gene are SGHRS and YFSETQ. V was trimmed by 1 base and J by 2 bases, leaving 9 bases between them. CDR3 length equals 15 residues. The CDR3 nucleotides are TGCGCCAGCAGCTTGCCCCTCGGGACTAATGAAAAACTGTTTTTT. Amino acids: CASSLPLGTNEKLFF.